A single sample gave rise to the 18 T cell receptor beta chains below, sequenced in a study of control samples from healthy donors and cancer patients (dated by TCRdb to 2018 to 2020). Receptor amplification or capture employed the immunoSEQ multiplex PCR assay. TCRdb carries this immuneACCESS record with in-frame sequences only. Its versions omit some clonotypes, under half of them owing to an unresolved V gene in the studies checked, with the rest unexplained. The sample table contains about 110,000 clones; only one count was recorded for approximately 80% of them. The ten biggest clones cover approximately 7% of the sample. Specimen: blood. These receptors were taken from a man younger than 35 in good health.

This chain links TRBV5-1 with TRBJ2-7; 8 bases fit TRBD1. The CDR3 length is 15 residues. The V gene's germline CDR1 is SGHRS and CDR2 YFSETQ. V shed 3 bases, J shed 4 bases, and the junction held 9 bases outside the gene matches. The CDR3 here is CASSSRDRPHYEQYV. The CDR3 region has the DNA TGCGCCAGCAGCTCCCGGGACAGGCCTCATTACGAGCAGTACGTC.

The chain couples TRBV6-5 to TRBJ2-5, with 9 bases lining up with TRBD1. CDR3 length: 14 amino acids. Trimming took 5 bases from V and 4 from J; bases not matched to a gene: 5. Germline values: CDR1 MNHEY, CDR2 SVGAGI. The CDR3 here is CASSRDRERETQYF. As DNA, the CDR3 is TGTGCCAGCAGTCGGGACAGGGAGAGAGAGACCCAGTACTTC.

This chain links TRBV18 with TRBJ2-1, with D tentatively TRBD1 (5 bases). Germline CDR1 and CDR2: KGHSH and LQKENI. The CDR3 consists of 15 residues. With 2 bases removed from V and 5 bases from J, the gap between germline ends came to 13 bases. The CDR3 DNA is TGTGCCAGCTCACCATTGTTACAGGCTAACAATGAGCAGTTCTTC. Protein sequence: CASSPLLQANNEQFF.

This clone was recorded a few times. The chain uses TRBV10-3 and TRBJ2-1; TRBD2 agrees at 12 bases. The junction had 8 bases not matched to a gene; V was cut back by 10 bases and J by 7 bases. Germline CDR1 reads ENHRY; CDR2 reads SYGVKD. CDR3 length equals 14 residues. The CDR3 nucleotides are TGTGCCACTCTAGCGGGGGGGAGAGGAAATGAGCAGTTCTTC. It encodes CATLAGGRGNEQFF.

CDR3 bases: TGTGCCAGCAGCCCCTTAGCCAGATTTGGCTACACCTTC. As protein: CASSPLARFGYTF. The chain employs TRBV11-2 and TRBJ1-2, with D hard to call. CDR1 SGHAT and CDR2 FQNNGV come from the germline V gene. The CDR3 consists of 13 residues. V shed 5 bases and J shed 7 bases, with 14 bases lying between them.

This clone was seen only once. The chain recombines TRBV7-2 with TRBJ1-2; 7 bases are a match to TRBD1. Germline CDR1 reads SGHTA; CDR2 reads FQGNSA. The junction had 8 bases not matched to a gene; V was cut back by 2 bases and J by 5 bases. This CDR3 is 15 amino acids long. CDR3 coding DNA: TGTGCCAGCAGCTTAACGAGACAGGGACTTTATGGCTACACCTTC. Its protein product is CASSLTRQGLYGYTF.

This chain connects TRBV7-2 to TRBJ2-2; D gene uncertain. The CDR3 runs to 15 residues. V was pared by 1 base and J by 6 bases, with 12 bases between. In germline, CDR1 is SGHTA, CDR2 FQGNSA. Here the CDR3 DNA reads TGTGCCAGCAGCTTAGACCACCTGGGCGCCGGGGAGCTGTTTTTT. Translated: CASSLDHLGAGELFF.

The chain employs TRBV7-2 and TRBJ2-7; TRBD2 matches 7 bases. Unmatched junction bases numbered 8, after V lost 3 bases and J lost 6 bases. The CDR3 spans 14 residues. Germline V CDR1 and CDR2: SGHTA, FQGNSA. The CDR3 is CASSLRRGSSEQYF. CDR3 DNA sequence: TGTGCCAGCAGCTTGAGGCGGGGGTCTTCCGAGCAGTACTTC.

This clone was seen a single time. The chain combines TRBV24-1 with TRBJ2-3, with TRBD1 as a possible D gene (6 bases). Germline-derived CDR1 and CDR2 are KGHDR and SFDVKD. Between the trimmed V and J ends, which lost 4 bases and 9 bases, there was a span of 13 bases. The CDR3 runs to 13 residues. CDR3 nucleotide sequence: TGTGCCACCAGTGAACAGGGAGTAGGGACGCAGTATTTT. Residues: CATSEQGVGTQYF.

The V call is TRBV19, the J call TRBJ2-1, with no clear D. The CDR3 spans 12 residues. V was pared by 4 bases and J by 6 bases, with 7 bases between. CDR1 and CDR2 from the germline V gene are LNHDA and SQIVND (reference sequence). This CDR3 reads CASSSRSNEQFF. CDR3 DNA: TGTGCCAGTAGTAGCCGGTCCAATGAGCAGTTCTTC.

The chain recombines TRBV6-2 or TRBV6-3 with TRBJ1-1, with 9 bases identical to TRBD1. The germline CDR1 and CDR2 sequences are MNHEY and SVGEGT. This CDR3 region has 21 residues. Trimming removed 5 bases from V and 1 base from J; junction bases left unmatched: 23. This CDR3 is CASSQTRPGTGIAQPNTEAFF. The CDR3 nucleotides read TGTGCCAGCAGTCAAACGCGTCCCGGGACAGGGATCGCCCAACCGAACACTGAAGCTTTCTTT.

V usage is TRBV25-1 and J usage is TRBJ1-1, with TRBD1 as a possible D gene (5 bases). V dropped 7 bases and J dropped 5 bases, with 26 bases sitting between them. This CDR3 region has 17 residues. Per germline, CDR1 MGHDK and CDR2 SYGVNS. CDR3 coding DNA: TGTGCCAGCACCCACCTTGGCACCTACGGGGGAACTACTGAAGCTTTCTTT. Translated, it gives CASTHLGTYGGTTEAFF.

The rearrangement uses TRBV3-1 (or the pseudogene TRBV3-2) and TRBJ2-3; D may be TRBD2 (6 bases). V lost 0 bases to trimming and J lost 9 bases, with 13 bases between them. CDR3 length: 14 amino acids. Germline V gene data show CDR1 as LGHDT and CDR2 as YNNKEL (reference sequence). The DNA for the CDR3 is TGTGCCAGCAGCCAAGATCTAGCCCGGGGGACGCAGTATTTT. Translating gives CASSQDLARGTQYF.

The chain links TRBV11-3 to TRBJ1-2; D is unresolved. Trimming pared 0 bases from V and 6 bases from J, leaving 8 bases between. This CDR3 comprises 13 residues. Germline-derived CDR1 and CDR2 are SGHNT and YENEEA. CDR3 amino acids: CASSLDLGDGYTF. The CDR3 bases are TGTGCCAGCAGCTTAGATCTCGGCGATGGCTACACCTTC.

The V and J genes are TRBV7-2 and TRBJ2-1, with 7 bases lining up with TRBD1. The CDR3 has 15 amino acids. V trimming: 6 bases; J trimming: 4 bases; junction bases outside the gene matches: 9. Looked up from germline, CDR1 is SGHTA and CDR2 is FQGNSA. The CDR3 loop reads CASSQSRGTYNEQFF. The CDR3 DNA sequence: TGTGCCAGCAGTCAATCCAGGGGGACATACAATGAGCAGTTCTTC.

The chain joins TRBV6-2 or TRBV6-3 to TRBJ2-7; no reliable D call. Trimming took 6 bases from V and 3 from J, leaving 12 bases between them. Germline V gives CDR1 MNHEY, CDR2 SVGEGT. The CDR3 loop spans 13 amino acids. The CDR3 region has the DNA TGTGCCAGCAGCTTCGAATCTAACTACGAGCAGTACTTC. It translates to CASSFESNYEQYF.

CDR3 bases: TGCGCCAGCAGCTGGATACCGGGACCTACGGATTCACCCCTCCACTTT. This gives the protein CASSWIPGPTDSPLHF. The chain joins TRBV5-1 to TRBJ1-6; tentatively, D is TRBD1 (5 bases). Germline CDR1 and CDR2: SGHRS and YFSETQ. V lost 3 bases, J lost 8 bases, and 18 bases lay in between. The CDR3 spans 16 residues. Looking up the rest from reference TRBV5-1 and TRBJ1-6 gives the full variable domain: KAGVTQTPRYLIKTRGQQVTLSCSPISGHRSVSWYQQTPGQGLQFLFEYFSETQRNKGNFPGRFSGRQFSNSRSEMNVSTLELGDSALYLCASSWIPGPTDSPLHFGNGTRLTVT.

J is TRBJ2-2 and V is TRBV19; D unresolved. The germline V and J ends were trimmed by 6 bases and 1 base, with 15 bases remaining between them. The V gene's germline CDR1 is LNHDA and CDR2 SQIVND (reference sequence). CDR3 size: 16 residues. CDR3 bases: TGTGCCAGTAGCCGTACCTCAACACAGAACACCGGGGAGCTGTTTTTT. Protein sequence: CASSRTSTQNTGELFF.